Listed below are T cell receptor beta chains from one sample, sequenced in a study of T cell repertoires in cytomegalovirus infection. TCRdb re-derived calls from the reads in MiXCR, one entry per CDR3 protein. The sample contains 550,000 to 700,000 distinct CDR3 sequences, 35% to 50% of which appear only once. These receptors are not linked to any known antigen. Material: cultured PBMCs, obtained from culture after CMV antigen stimulation. The receptors originated from a human donor in good health (CMV status not recorded). Some clones in this sample may be carry-over from other donors' samples. CDR3s include the opening cysteine and the closing phenylalanine or tryptophan. The order of the fields is CDR3 protein, V gene.

CASSLRTGLENNEQFF,TRBV7-2
CSARETGASSWDNEQFF,TRBV20-1
CASRPKYSPYNEQFF,TRBV6-2/TRBV6-3
CASSYGRGYTF,TRBV6-2/TRBV6-3
CSASGAQAGQYEQYF,TRBV20-1
CASSLGGTSGRTGELFF,TRBV27
CASSRAGGYQETQYF,TRBV6-1
CASSGRDTQNTGELFF,TRBV6-6
CASSSTPANTEAFF,TRBV7-2
CASRMVFRGEKETQYF,TRBV11-2
CASSAGGSTYEQYF,TRBV5-1
CASSFTGAGAYEQYF,TRBV7-6
CATAKSGRRGNTGELFF,TRBV6-2/TRBV6-3
CASSGSPPGGQRWAFF,TRBV6-1
CASSLRGEGFYEQYF,TRBV7-2
CASSIGSEDGYTF,TRBV19
CASRIKGRDSQYF,TRBV28
CASSPTGTYNSPLHF,TRBV18
CSVATGTNTGELFF,TRBV29-1
CASSRRDRYGYTF,TRBV13
CSASPWELGDVGETQYF,TRBV20-1
CASSTAETVTYEQYF,TRBV28
CASHSGRLWETQYF,TRBV6-1
CASSLAVDISYNEQFF,TRBV7-6
CASSRYSVVETQYF,TRBV7-2
CSARRGSRYEQYF,TRBV20-1
CASSRTGLEKLFF,TRBV7-2
CASSDIEMNTEAFF,TRBV19
CASSSRLAGGHNEQFF,TRBV7-2
CASSLDQGDTEAFF,TRBV7-9
CASSRGHSGNTIYF,TRBV4-1
CASSITRQANEKLFF,TRBV7-2
CASSYGETQYF,TRBV6-2/TRBV6-3
CASRPTGVGLGGYTF,TRBV6-2/TRBV6-3
CSAGSGGASYEQYF,TRBV20-1
CATSGQRGGWQETQYF,TRBV15
CASSYGWGLGTTNEKLFF,TRBV6-5
CASSLEGNPGNTIYF,TRBV7-6
CASSWEGTDTYEQYF,TRBV4-1
CASSSAGDGELFF,TRBV12-3/TRBV12-4
CASSPLGGGRAGELFF,TRBV11-2
CAVLGRERGTDTQYF,TRBV6-1
CASSETRNEKLFF,TRBV2
CASRFSDRGPYTGELFF,TRBV6-6
CSVTGGGSEKLFF,TRBV29-1
CASSLGTSQETQYF,TRBV7-9